The T cell receptor beta chain under discussion was sequenced for a study of radiation and T cells in renal cell carcinoma. The time point denotes: blood 4 weeks post-SBRT, at nephrectomy. Treatment reported: 15 Gy SBRT to primary tumor, nephrectomy 4 weeks later. Assay: immunoSEQ multiplex PCR; the TCRdb copy retains only in-frame clones and omits some. The table includes over 60,000 clones, roughly 80% detected once. Germline values: CDR1 MDHEN, CDR2 SYDVKM. The CDR3 consists of 13 residues. Trimming removed 5 bases from V and 6 bases from J, with 11 bases in between. The receptor was isolated from a woman aged 60-75 years with renal cell carcinoma. The sequenced sample was blood, obtained from a patient whose treatment included radiotherapy and nephrectomy. This sequence joins TRBV28 and TRBJ2-1, with a possible D match to TRBD2 (6 bases). CDR3 residues: CASSPGGRNEQFF. CDR3 sequence (DNA): TGTGCCAGCAGTCCCGGGGGACGCAATGAGCAGTTCTTC. Using reference TRBV28 and TRBJ2-1 for the parts outside the CDR3, the full variable domain is DVKVTQSSRYLVKRTGEKVFLECVQDMDHENMFWYRQDPGLGLRLIYFSYDVKMKEKGDIPEGYSVSREKKERFSLILESASTNQTSMYLCASSPGGRNEQFFGPGTRLTVL.